This T cell receptor beta chain was recovered during a study of spatial heterogeneity in lung cancer. Study information: Detected beta-chain sequences consistently exceeded alpha-chain sequences.

One entry per CDR3 protein, called by TCRdb with MiXCR from the 5' RACE reads. The table has roughly 110,000 distinct CDR3 sequences, under 14% seen once. Noted time point: blood at routine non-recurrence follow-up after resection. Researchers sequenced whole RNA taken from tumor, nontumor lung or frozen PBMC without sorting. There are 13 residues in the CDR3. Trimming removed 3 bases at V and 9 bases at J, with 12 bases between. This TCR was sampled from a female donor with early-stage non-small cell lung cancer. The material sequenced was PBMCs, taken at follow-up. The rearrangement links TRBV12-3 or TRBV12-4 to TRBJ1-5; D gene unclear. Written as DNA, the CDR3 is TGTGCCAGCAGTTTTAGGAGGGATGGGCCCCAGCATTTT. It codes for CASSFRRDGPQHF.